The 11 T cell receptor beta chains presented below share a single source sample, sequenced in a study of technical replicates of blood from several donors. Data came from immunoSEQ multiplex PCR; TCRdb stores just in-frame clones and leaves some out. The sample holds roughly 69,000 clones, approximately 86% seen once. The sequenced material came from PBMCs. Source of these receptors: a human donor in good health. Some clones in this sample may be carry-over from other donors' samples.

The chain uses TRBV29-1 and TRBJ2-2, with D possibly TRBD1 on 5 matching bases. V gave up 3 bases and J gave up 2 bases, with 7 bases separating them. Germline values: CDR1 SQVTM, CDR2 ANQGSEA. CDR3 length: 13 amino acids. CDR3 nucleotides: TGCAGCGTTGAGGGGCCCAACACCGGGGAGCTGTTTTTT. Amino acid sequence: CSVEGPNTGELFF.

The chain employs TRBV5-6 and TRBJ2-2, with a weak D call TRBD2 (6 bases). This CDR3 comprises 14 residues. The germline V gene encodes CDR1 SGHDT and CDR2 YYEEEE. V gave up 3 bases and J gave up 2 bases, with 8 bases separating them. The CDR3 protein is CASSWDFNTGELFF. The CDR3 bases are TGTGCCAGCAGCTGGGACTTTAACACCGGGGAGCTGTTTTTT.

The J gene is TRBJ1-1, the V gene TRBV6-5, with TRBD1 identical over 7 bases. Germline V gives CDR1 MNHEY, CDR2 SVGAGI. This CDR3 is built from 11 residues. The trim removed 10 bases at V and 7 bases at J, leaving 6 bases unmatched. The CDR3 loop is CATYRGIEAFF. The CDR3 DNA reads as TGTGCCACATACAGGGGAATTGAAGCTTTCTTT.

This clone was counted only a few times. V gene TRBV6-5 combines with J gene TRBJ2-3; the D gene is possibly TRBD2 (5 bases). The CDR3 is 16 residues long. V lost 4 bases and J 0 bases, leaving 14 bases between the germline ends. Germline V lookup: CDR1 MNHEY, CDR2 SVGAGI. The CDR3 DNA reads TGTGCCAGCAGTTCGGGCACGGGAATTAGCACAGATACGCAGTATTTT. Protein sequence: CASSSGTGISTDTQYF.

The chain uses TRBV5-1 and TRBJ1-2; D is ambiguous. This CDR3 region has 14 residues. Germline CDR1 SGHRS, CDR2 YFSETQ. V gave up 4 bases and J gave up 1 base, with 11 bases separating them. CDR3 sequence (DNA): TGCGCCAGCAGCCCCCAGGAGGGTAACTATGGCTACACCTTC. It codes for CASSPQEGNYGYTF.

The gene calls are TRBV15 and TRBJ2-1; D might be TRBD2 (7 bases). V lost 6 bases and J lost 8, with 20 bases in between. The CDR3 is made up of 15 amino acids. Germline V CDR1 and CDR2: LNHNV, YYDKDF (reference sequence). The DNA of the CDR3 is TGTGCCACCAGGGAGGGGGGGCAGGATATCGATGAGCAGTTCTTC. This codes for CATREGGQDIDEQFF.

The chain combines TRBV5-1 with TRBJ1-1; 10 positions agree with TRBD1. The V gene's germline CDR1 is SGHRS and CDR2 YFSETQ. The CDR3 is made up of 20 amino acids. V gave up 3 bases and J gave up 0 bases; unmatched junction bases: 17. The CDR3 bases are TGCGCCAGCAGCTCGCCGGGACAGGGGTCTCTAGGAGGCATGAACACTGAAGCTTTCTTT. Translation: CASSSPGQGSLGGMNTEAFF.

The chain has TRBV6-5 and TRBJ1-2; tentatively, D is TRBD1 (6 bases). This CDR3 region has 14 residues. Germline V gene lookup returns CDR1 MNHEY and CDR2 SVGAGI. V lost 5 bases and J lost 3, with 13 bases in between. The CDR3 loop is CASSRTAQYYGYTF. The CDR3 DNA follows: TGTGCCAGCAGTCGGACAGCCCAATACTATGGCTACACCTTC.

This chain connects TRBV6-6 to TRBJ2-7; D possibly corresponds to TRBD2 (5 bases). The germline CDR1 and CDR2 sequences are MNHNY and SVGAGI (reference sequence). V was clipped by 6 bases and J by 7 bases, with 19 bases between them. The CDR3 totals 14 residues. The CDR3 DNA is TGTGCCAGCAGCTCCCGGAATACCCCGGGGGAGCAGTACTTC. Its translation: CASSSRNTPGEQYF.

This rearrangement joins TRBV4-2 to TRBJ2-3; TRBD2 might be the D (9 bases). Germline V gene lookup returns CDR1 LGHNA and CDR2 YNFKEQ. V was pared by 0 bases and J by 3 bases, with 22 bases between. The CDR3 sequence is 19 residues long. The CDR3 region is CASSQDPPGGGGATDTQYF. The CDR3 bases are TGTGCCAGCAGCCAAGATCCCCCAGGGGGCGGGGGGGCAACAGATACGCAGTATTTT.

The chain employs TRBV19 and TRBJ2-2; 10 bases fit TRBD1. Germline assignment: CDR1 LNHDA and CDR2 SQIVND (reference sequence). CDR3 size: 16 residues. V lost 10 bases, J lost 4 bases, and 12 bases stayed unmatched. The CDR3, as DNA: TGTGCCACCTATTGGTCGGGACAGGGGTCCACCGGGGAGCTGTTTTTT. Amino acid sequence: CATYWSGQGSTGELFF.